These T cell receptor beta chains were read from a single sample in a study of blood T cell repertoires in COVID-19. TCRdb's table, derived via immunoSEQ multiplex PCR, lists solely in-frame clones and lacks some. The repertoire holds 100,000 to 150,000 clones, with about four fifths as singletons. Sequencing input: peripheral blood. The origin of the receptors is a human donor in a cohort sampled during active COVID-19. Both conserved end residues are part of each CDR3. A D gene is named only where the DNA matches it firmly. A clone size is listed for some rows: how often the clone was seen (once, few, many), or a class if it is expanded.

clone_size: few
v_call: TRBV5-4
j_call: TRBJ2-5
d_call: .
cdr3_aa: CASSWDFAETQYF
cdr3_nt: TGTGCCAGCAGCTGGGACTTCGCAGAGACCCAGTACTTC

clone_size: .
v_call: TRBV15
j_call: TRBJ1-2
d_call: TRBD1
cdr3_aa: CATSPDRGRRDGYTF
cdr3_nt: TGTGCCACCAGCCCGGACAGGGGGCGAAGGGATGGCTACACCTTC

clone_size: few
v_call: TRBV15
j_call: TRBJ1-1
d_call: TRBD1
cdr3_aa: CATSKGAVMTEAFF
cdr3_nt: TGTGCCACGAGCAAGGGGGCGGTAATGACTGAAGCTTTCTTT

clone_size: .
v_call: TRBV13
j_call: TRBJ2-5
d_call: .
cdr3_aa: CASSTGWEETQYF
cdr3_nt: TGTGCCAGCAGCACAGGGTGGGAGGAGACCCAGTACTTC

clone_size: .
v_call: TRBV6-2/TRBV6-3
j_call: TRBJ2-1
d_call: TRBD2
cdr3_aa: CASIPSGGYEQFF
cdr3_nt: TGTGCCAGCATCCCTAGCGGGGGCTATGAGCAGTTCTTC

clone_size: .
v_call: TRBV18
j_call: TRBJ1-1
d_call: .
cdr3_aa: CASSSAWRRSTEAFF
cdr3_nt: TGTGCCAGCTCAAGTGCTTGGAGGCGCAGTACTGAAGCTTTCTTT

clone_size: .
v_call: TRBV9
j_call: TRBJ2-4
d_call: .
cdr3_aa: CASSAGLGSPKNIQYF
cdr3_nt: TGTGCCAGCAGCGCCGGTCTAGGTTCCCCCAAAAACATTCAGTACTTC

clone_size: few
v_call: TRBV2
j_call: TRBJ2-7
d_call: .
cdr3_aa: CASSDSGASEQYF
cdr3_nt: TGTGCCAGCAGTGACTCAGGGGCATCCGAGCAGTACTTC

clone_size: .
v_call: TRBV24-1
j_call: TRBJ2-2
d_call: .
cdr3_aa: CATSIHRTGELFF
cdr3_nt: TGTGCCACCAGTATACATCGCACCGGGGAGCTGTTTTTT

clone_size: .
v_call: TRBV7-2
j_call: TRBJ2-7
d_call: .
cdr3_aa: CASSFLGASSYEQYF
cdr3_nt: TGTGCCAGCAGCTTTCTTGGGGCGAGCTCCTACGAGCAGTACTTC

clone_size: .
v_call: TRBV25-1
j_call: TRBJ2-3
d_call: .
cdr3_aa: CASSGGWVGDTQYF
cdr3_nt: TGTGCCAGCAGTGGAGGGTGGGTAGGAGATACGCAGTATTTT

clone_size: .
v_call: TRBV7-9
j_call: TRBJ2-7
d_call: .
cdr3_aa: CASSPRGDEQYF
cdr3_nt: TGTGCCAGCAGCCCCAGGGGGGACGAGCAGTACTTC

clone_size: .
v_call: TRBV6-2/TRBV6-3
j_call: TRBJ2-5
d_call: .
cdr3_aa: CASSLDRWGGETQYF
cdr3_nt: TGTGCCAGCAGTTTAGACAGGTGGGGAGGGGAGACCCAGTACTTC

clone_size: .
v_call: TRBV19
j_call: TRBJ1-4
d_call: TRBD1
cdr3_aa: CASSARQGYWEKLFF
cdr3_nt: TGTGCCAGTAGTGCACGACAGGGGTATTGGGAAAAACTGTTTTTT

clone_size: once
v_call: TRBV7-2
j_call: TRBJ2-2
d_call: TRBD2
cdr3_aa: CASSQTSGGSTGELFF
cdr3_nt: TGTGCCAGCAGCCAGACTAGCGGGGGCAGCACCGGGGAGCTGTTTTTT

clone_size: .
v_call: TRBV13
j_call: TRBJ2-5
d_call: TRBD2
cdr3_aa: CASTRTSGGNQETQYF
cdr3_nt: TGTGCCAGCACCCGAACTAGCGGGGGGAACCAAGAGACCCAGTACTTC

clone_size: .
v_call: TRBV6-2/TRBV6-3
j_call: TRBJ1-6
d_call: TRBD1
cdr3_aa: CASSYGTATGNSPLHF
cdr3_nt: TGTGCCAGCAGTTACGGGACAGCGACGGGTAATTCACCCCTCCACTTT

clone_size: .
v_call: TRBV3-1/TRBV3-2
j_call: TRBJ1-5
d_call: .
cdr3_aa: CASSQVGQGQPQHF
cdr3_nt: TGTGCCAGCAGCCAAGTGGGGCAGGGACAGCCCCAGCATTTT

clone_size: .
v_call: TRBV6-5
j_call: TRBJ1-1
d_call: .
cdr3_aa: CASSLKGGNTEAFF
cdr3_nt: TGTGCCAGCAGTTTAAAGGGAGGGAACACTGAAGCTTTCTTT

clone_size: .
v_call: TRBV6-5
j_call: TRBJ1-3
d_call: .
cdr3_aa: CAIDSSGNTIYF
cdr3_nt: TGTGCCATCGACAGCTCTGGAAACACCATATATTTT

clone_size: .
v_call: TRBV19
j_call: TRBJ2-7
d_call: TRBD1
cdr3_aa: CASSMTGGVGYEQYF
cdr3_nt: TGTGCCAGTAGTATGACAGGGGGCGTAGGGTACGAGCAGTACTTC

clone_size: .
v_call: TRBV3-1/TRBV3-2
j_call: TRBJ2-1
d_call: .
cdr3_aa: CASSQDLALVNNEQFF
cdr3_nt: TGTGCCAGCAGCCAGGACCTAGCGCTAGTTAACAATGAGCAGTTCTTC